The source of this T cell receptor (beta chain) is a study of tumor-infiltrating lymphocytes in primary liver carcinoma. At the level of the study: Patients diagnosed with primary liver carcinoma received treatment through surgical resection. General study points: It was in tumors, not blood, that the top-250-clone fraction was significantly higher (p = 0.039).

Making TCR beta cDNA involved around 520 ng total RNA and a constant-region primer. Slightly modified ARM-PCR served as the procedure for the TCR beta libraries. These libraries came from three rounds of nested multiplex PCR. Both of the initial two PCR rounds ran for about 11 cycles and employed TRBV1-TRBV30 forward primers alongside a C-beta reverse primer. TCRdb reprocessed the multiplex PCR reads with MiXCR, giving one entry per CDR3 protein. The data show roughly 180,000 distinct CDR3 sequences, over 45% seen once. Points on this clonotype: Its antigen remains unknown.

Extraction also yielded germline DNA, while blood RNA was obtained from unsorted whole blood. The germline V gene encodes CDR1 LGHNA and CDR2 YNFKEQ. The CDR3 loop spans 14 amino acids. Trimming removed 7 bases at V and 3 bases at J, with 16 bases between. V and J are TRBV4-2 and TRBJ2-7; D may correspond to TRBD1 or TRBD2 (5 bases each). The clonotype originates from a man aged 35 to 55 with primary liver carcinoma and hepatitis B virus infection. Sequenced: peripheral blood. For the CDR3, the DNA is TGTGCCAGCAACACCGGGGCTGCAAACTACGAGCAGTACTTC. Its protein product is CASNTGAANYEQYF.